Below, one T cell receptor (beta chain) is given with its context. This clone turned up a few times. Its antigen has not been determined. No base-level quality is on record; no much larger clone is a single base apart. The germline V gene sets CDR1 to MNHEY and CDR2 to SVGAGI. Reading from cysteine to phenylalanine, the CDR3 counts 15 amino acids. Of the read, only the CDR3 DNA is kept; its 45 bases are in frame from base 1. The junction shows trimming of 6 bases on V and 0 bases on J, plus 14 bases between the germline ends. TCRbeta CDR3 regions were amplified from genomic DNA by means of the immunoSEQ Assay, a bias-controlled multiplex PCR. The original methods were these. The number of nucleated cells in each sample was estimated from the amplification of reference gene primers within the assay. To quantify the absolute abundance of each unique TCRbeta CDR3 rearrangement, sequence reads were collapsed and filtered. For each sample, productive Simpson clonality was calculated by taking the square root of Simpson's diversity index across productive rearrangements. TCRdb re-hosts the immuneACCESS table, in-frame sequences only. Its copies lack some clones; in the studies checked, an unresolved V gene accounts for under half of them, and the cause for the rest is not known. The V and J calls and clone size are taken from that table; D and trimming were inferred from the DNA. The sample table lists fewer than 95,000 clones, about 88% of them with a count of one. Clones ranked in the top ten supply 7.5% to 9.5% of the sample.

These data are taken from a study of blood T cell repertoires in COVID-19 (dated by TCRdb to 2018 to 2021). Background for the entire study: Collaborator samples came from the United States, Italy and Spain and covered acute and convalescent phases of COVID-19. Samples came from the ongoing ImmuneRACE study (first 160 participants) plus 1,254 subjects from 6 global collaborators. Where HLA class I and class II types were available, the types were taken from metadata supplied by the sample provider, not from assay-based typing. The repertoires were released in a freely available public database meant as a resource for research on the immune response to SARS-CoV-2. The material from the prospective study consisted of cDNA or gDNA derived from T cells, B-cell-depleted T cells, or PBMCs. Nearly every sample came with metadata listing a de-identified subject ID, COVID-19 status, age in years and sex. Subjects who had been exposed to COVID-19, were actively infected with it, or had recovered from it provided the deeply sampled blood TCRbeta repertoires that made up the dataset.

Collaborating institutions collected whole blood in K2EDTA tubes following their own protocols. For TCRbeta analysis, collaborators shipped samples in one of three forms: frozen whole blood, isolated PBMCs, or DNA extracted from either of those sample types. Here is what the overall study found, with its caveats: Clinical and demographic metadata were provided uncurated, with the amount varying by source and participant.

Material: peripheral blood. This sequence was found in a man in his forties or fifties with acute or convalescent COVID-19. In this chain, TRBV6-5 is recombined with TRBJ2-5; the D gene is unclear. The DNA reads TGTGCCAGCAGCCGATTGTTACAGTACCAAGAGACCCAGTACTTC. Translated, this gives CASSRLLQYQETQYF.